Each of the 3 T cell receptor beta chains below was sequenced from the same sample in a study of HIV-infected patients and healthy controls. cDNA was made from about 480 ng RNA using alpha and beta constant primers. Each of the alpha and beta chains got its own library through chain-specific third strand synthesis with indices. MiXCR was run by TCRdb on the 5' RACE reads, yielding one entry per CDR3 protein. Of 15,000 to 20,000 distinct CDR3 sequences in the sample, 7.5% to 10% were seen once. Roughly three months, about 14 weeks, into antiretroviral therapy, follow-up blood was collected. All unsorted peripheral T cells were captured because whole blood was used without fractionation. Sequences were derived from blood, sampled during antiretroviral therapy. Receptors originate from an adult with HIV infection.

In its sample, this clonotype was seen many times. The chain joins TRBV7-2 to TRBJ2-2, with 10 nucleotides matching TRBD2. The CDR3 sequence is 17 residues long. V was clipped by 2 bases and J by 6 bases; unmatched bases: 9. Germline V gene sequence: CDR1 SGHTA, CDR2 FQGNSA. The CDR3 region is CASSLSPGLAGAGELFF. CDR3 sequence (DNA): TGTGCCAGCAGCTTATCCCCAGGGCTAGCGGGAGCCGGGGAGCTGTTTTTT.

This clonotype has at least ten counts. The chain links TRBV7-2 to TRBJ2-3, with 10 bases identical to TRBD2. The CDR3 contains 15 residues. V trimming: 4 bases; J trimming: 3 bases; junction bases outside the gene matches: 4. Germline loops: CDR1 SGHTA, CDR2 FQGNSA. The CDR3 here is CASSSVAGGTDTQYF. In nucleotides, the CDR3 is TGTGCCAGCAGCTCCGTAGCGGGAGGTACAGATACGCAGTATTTT. The full variable domain, in which reference TRBV7-2 and TRBJ2-3 provide the parts outside the CDR3, is GAGVSQSPSNKVTEKGKDVELRCDPISGHTALYWYRQSLGQGLEFLIYFQGNSAPDKSGLPSDRFSAERTGGSVSTLTIQRTQQEDSAVYLCASSSVAGGTDTQYFGPGTRLTVL.

This clonotype has ten or more counts. J is TRBJ1-1 and V is TRBV20-1; TRBD1 might be the D (6 bases). Trimming took off 6 bases at V and 1 base at J, with 15 bases between the two ends. Germline V gives CDR1 DFQATT, CDR2 SNEGSKA (reference sequence). The CDR3 has 14 residues. CDR3 sequence reads: CSAIAGTRNTEAFF. DNA of the CDR3: TGCAGTGCAATAGCCGGGACACGGAACACTGAAGCTTTCTTT.